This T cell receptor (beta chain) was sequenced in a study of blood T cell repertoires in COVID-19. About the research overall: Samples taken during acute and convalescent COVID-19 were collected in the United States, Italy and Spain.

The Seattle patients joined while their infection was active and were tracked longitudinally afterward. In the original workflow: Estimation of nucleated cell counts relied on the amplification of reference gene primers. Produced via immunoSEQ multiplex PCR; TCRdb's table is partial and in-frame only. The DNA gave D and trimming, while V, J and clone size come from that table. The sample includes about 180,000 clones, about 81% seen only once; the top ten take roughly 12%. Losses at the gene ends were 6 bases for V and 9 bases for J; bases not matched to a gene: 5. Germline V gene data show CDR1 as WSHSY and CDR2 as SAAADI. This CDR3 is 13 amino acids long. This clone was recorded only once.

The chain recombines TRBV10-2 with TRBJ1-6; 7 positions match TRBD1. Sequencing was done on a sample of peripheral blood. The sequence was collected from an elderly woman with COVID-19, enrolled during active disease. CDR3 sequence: CASRGDRASPLHF. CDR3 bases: TGCGCCAGCAGAGGAGACAGGGCTTCACCCCTCCACTTT.